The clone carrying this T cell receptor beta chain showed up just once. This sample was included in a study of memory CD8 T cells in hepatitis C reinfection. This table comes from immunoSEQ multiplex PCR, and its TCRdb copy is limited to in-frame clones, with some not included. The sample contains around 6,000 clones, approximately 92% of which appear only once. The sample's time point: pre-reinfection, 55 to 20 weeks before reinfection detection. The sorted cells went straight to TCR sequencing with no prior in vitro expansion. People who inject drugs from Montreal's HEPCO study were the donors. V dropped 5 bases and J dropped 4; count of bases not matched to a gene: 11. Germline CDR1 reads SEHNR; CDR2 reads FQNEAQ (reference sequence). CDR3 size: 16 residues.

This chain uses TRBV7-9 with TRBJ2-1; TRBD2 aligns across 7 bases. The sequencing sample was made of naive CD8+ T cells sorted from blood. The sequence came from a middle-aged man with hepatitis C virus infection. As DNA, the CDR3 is TGTGCCAGCAGCCCCCCCTCCAGCGGGGCGTACAATGAGCAGTTCTTC. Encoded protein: CASSPPSSGAYNEQFF. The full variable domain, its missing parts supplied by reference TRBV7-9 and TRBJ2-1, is DTGVSQNPRHKITKRGQNVTFRCDPISEHNRLYWYRQTLGQGPEFLTYFQNEAQLEKSRLLSDRFSAERPKGSFSTLEIQRTEQGDSAMYLCASSPPSSGAYNEQFFGPGTRLTVL.